These 18 T cell receptor beta chains share one sample of origin, sequenced in a study of cytomegalovirus exposure and HLA in healthy donors (TCRdb year 2017). The library was generated by the immunoSEQ multiplex PCR assay. For the multiplex PCR, a mixture combining 60 forward primers for TCR Vbeta segments and 13 reverse primers for TCR Jbeta segments was used. TCRdb retrieved this table from immuneACCESS and kept in-frame rearrangements only. Not all clones are present; in checked studies, unresolved V genes account for under half, and no reason is known for the remainder. Here the sample has over 75,000 clones; 70% to 80% occur a single time. The top ten constitute roughly 17% of the sample. Sequencing was done on a sample of PBMCs. Every receptor here comes from a man in his fifties or sixties in good health and CMV-seropositive.

This clone was seen once. J is TRBJ2-2 and V is TRBV5-1; 9 nucleotides match TRBD1. The junction had 2 bases not matched to a gene; V was cut back by 2 bases and J by 6 bases. The CDR3 length is 14 residues. CDR1 and CDR2 from the germline V gene are SGHRS and YFSETQ. The CDR3 DNA is TGCGCCAGCAGCTTCGACAGGGGGGCCGGGGAGCTGTTTTTT. Its protein product is CASSFDRGAGELFF.

The chain uses TRBV19 and TRBJ1-2, with 7 bases matching TRBD1. The germline CDR1 and CDR2 sequences are LNHDA and SQIVND (reference sequence). V shed 5 bases and J 6 bases; nucleotides not matched to a gene: 6. This CDR3 is built from 13 residues. For the CDR3, the DNA is TGTGCCAGTAGTCCCAGGGGGGAGAATGGCTACACCTTC. It translates to CASSPRGENGYTF.

The rearrangement links TRBV2 to TRBJ1-4; 7 bases agree with TRBD1. Losses at the gene ends were 4 bases for V and 5 bases for J; bases not matched to a gene: 7. The germline gives CDR1 SNHLY, CDR2 FYNNEI. This CDR3 comprises 15 residues. CDR3: CASSGWGQNNEKLFF. CDR3 bases: TGTGCCAGCAGTGGGTGGGGACAGAACAATGAAAAACTGTTTTTT.

The J gene is TRBJ1-2, the V gene TRBV30; D is unclear. In germline, CDR1 is GTSNPN, CDR2 SVGIG (reference sequence). The CDR3 sequence is 12 residues long. V was shortened by 0 bases and J by 8 bases, with 10 bases between the two germline ends. DNA for the CDR3: TGTGCCTGGAGTGTACGTAGAGAGGGCTACACCTTC. Encoded protein: CAWSVRREGYTF.

The rearrangement joins TRBV7-2 to TRBJ2-7, with 9 bases matching TRBD1. J lost 2 bases, V lost 4 bases, and 9 bases had no gene match. Germline CDR1 reads SGHTA; CDR2 reads FQGNSA. This CDR3 spans 16 amino acids. CDR3 in DNA: TGTGCCAGCAGCTCCAGCGGGACAGGGAGGACCTACGAGCAGTACTTC. Translated, it gives CASSSSGTGRTYEQYF.

This clone has more than one count but fewer than ten. The rearrangement uses TRBV6-6 and TRBJ2-5, with D perhaps matching TRBD2 (6 bases). The V gene lost 7 bases and the J gene lost 5 bases, with 17 bases spanning the gap. Germline values: CDR1 MNHNY, CDR2 SVGAGI (reference sequence). The CDR3 contains 14 residues. This CDR3 reads CASTKGGAWETQYF. CDR3 nucleotides: TGTGCCAGCACCAAGGGAGGTGCCTGGGAGACCCAGTACTTC.

This chain connects TRBV28 to TRBJ2-1, with 8 nucleotides matching TRBD1. Germline V lookup: CDR1 MDHEN, CDR2 SYDVKM. Losses at the gene ends were 5 bases for V and 3 bases for J; bases not matched to a gene: 6. The CDR3 contains 15 residues. CDR3 in DNA: TGTGCCAGCAGTGGACAGGGACTGTACTACAATGAGCAGTTCTTC. Protein: CASSGQGLYYNEQFF.

J is TRBJ2-2 and V is TRBV5-1; 7 nucleotides line up with TRBD1. CDR1 and CDR2 (germline): SGHRS, YFSETQ. Trimming at V came to 4 bases and at J to 2 bases, leaving 8 bases not matched to a gene. The CDR3 length is 16 residues. Here the CDR3 DNA reads TGCGCCAGCAGCGACTCCGGGACAGCTAACACCGGGGAGCTGTTTTTT. It translates to CASSDSGTANTGELFF.

The V call is TRBV29-1, the J call TRBJ2-5, with TRBD1 matching 10 bases. The germline CDR1 and CDR2 sequences are SQVTM and ANQGSEA. This CDR3 is 15 amino acids long. The J segment lost 5 bases and the V segment lost 4 bases, leaving 10 bases of the junction unmatched. CDR3 amino acids: CSVVEPGQGLETQYF. The CDR3 coding sequence is TGCAGCGTTGTAGAACCGGGACAGGGGTTGGAGACCCAGTACTTC.

The chain uses TRBV11-2 and TRBJ2-1; 7 bases align to TRBD2. This CDR3 contains 16 residues. The V segment lost 4 bases and the J segment 5 bases; nucleotides outside the gene matches: 11. Germline-derived CDR1 and CDR2 are SGHAT and FQNNGV. The CDR3, as DNA: TGTGCCAGCAGCTCAGAACCCGGGACTACGAACAATGAGCAGTTCTTC. As protein: CASSSEPGTTNNEQFF. Using reference TRBV11-2 and TRBJ2-1 for the parts outside the CDR3, the full variable domain is EAGVAQSPRYKIIEKRQSVAFWCNPISGHATLYWYQQILGQGPKLLIQFQNNGVVDDSQLPKDRFSAERLKGVDSTLKIQPAKLEDSAVYLCASSSEPGTTNNEQFFGPGTRLTVL.

The chain links TRBV27 to TRBJ1-6; 7 bases agree with TRBD1. The CDR3 consists of 17 residues. The V gene's germline CDR1 is MNHEY and CDR2 SMNVEV (reference sequence). Losses at the gene ends were 4 bases for V and 0 bases for J; bases not matched to a gene: 6. The CDR3, as DNA: TGTGCCAGCAGTTGGGGCAGGGGGAACTCCTATAATTCACCCCTCCACTTT. Amino acids: CASSWGRGNSYNSPLHF.

This clone was seen once. The chain combines TRBV6-4 with TRBJ1-5; 7 bases agree with TRBD1. The germline V gene encodes CDR1 MRHNA and CDR2 SNTAGT. There are 15 residues in the CDR3. J was trimmed by 4 bases and V by 6 bases; bases with no gene match: 9. The chain's CDR3 is CASSADMTGNQPQHF. The CDR3 DNA follows: TGTGCCAGCAGCGCCGATATGACAGGGAATCAGCCCCAGCATTTT.

The chain links TRBV12-5 to TRBJ2-1; 7 bases align to TRBD2. CDR1 LGHNT and CDR2 FRNRAP come from the germline V gene. The V gene end was trimmed by 5 bases and the J gene end by 9 bases; junction bases not matched to a gene: 19. The CDR3 runs 17 residues. DNA for the CDR3: TGTGCTAGTGGTATTGGTAAGATCACTAGCGAGGGTCGTGAGCAGTTCTTC. It specifies CASGIGKITSEGREQFF.

DNA of the CDR3: TGTGCCAGCAGACCCGACAGGCTTGATGGAAACACCATATATTTT. It codes for CASRPDRLDGNTIYF. J is TRBJ1-3 and V is TRBV2, with D possibly being TRBD1 (6 bases). This CDR3 spans 15 amino acids. The V and J ends lost 6 bases and 3 bases respectively, with 15 bases between them. Germline values: CDR1 SNHLY, CDR2 FYNNEI.

This rearrangement joins TRBV7-8 to TRBJ1-6, with D possibly being TRBD1 (6 bases). This CDR3 has 16 amino acids. Trimming removed 6 bases from V and 5 bases from J, with 17 bases in between. Germline CDR1 is SGHVS and CDR2 is FQNEAQ. In DNA, the CDR3 is TGTGCCAGCAGTACGGAAGGGGGTTGGGATAATTCACCCCTCCACTTT. Its translation is CASSTEGGWDNSPLHF.

This chain connects TRBV19 to TRBJ2-2, with 8 bases matching TRBD1. CDR3 length equals 17 residues. The germline gives CDR1 LNHDA, CDR2 SQIVND (reference sequence). The J segment lost 4 bases and the V segment lost 4 bases, leaving 11 bases of the junction unmatched. The DNA of the CDR3 is TGTGCCAGTAGTACCCTTCGGACAGGGTCGGGCACCGGGGAGCTGTTTTTT. Its protein is CASSTLRTGSGTGELFF.

Regarding this clone: Compared with germline, one end of the junction differs, possibly owing to a read error. This chain connects TRBV7-7 to TRBJ2-5, with TRBD1 matching over 7 bases. This CDR3 region has 14 residues. Germline V CDR1 and CDR2: SSHAT, FNYEAQ (reference sequence). CDR3 bases: TGTGCTAGCAGCGTAACAGGGGAACGAGAGACCCAGTACTTC. Translated, it gives CASSVTGERETQYF.

The J gene is TRBJ2-5, the V gene TRBV11-1, with a possible D match to TRBD2 (6 bases). V lost 4 bases and J 4 bases, leaving 10 bases between the germline ends. Germline CDR1 and CDR2: SGHAT and FQDESV (reference sequence). This CDR3 has 13 residues. The CDR3, as DNA: TGTGCCAGCAGCTCGGGACTGCGAGAGACCCAGTACTTC. Translating it yields CASSSGLRETQYF.